A selection of T cell receptor beta chains follows, all from one sample in a study of human T cells and chemical hapten exposure. One entry per CDR3 protein, called by TCRdb with MiXCR from the 5' RACE reads. The sample holds under 150,000 distinct CDR3 sequences, 19% seen once. These receptors were collected from a human donor in good health. The CDR3 runs from the conserved cysteine through the conserved F or W. A D gene is named only where the DNA matches it firmly. A clone size is listed for some rows: how often the clone was seen (once, few, many), or a class if it is expanded.

d_call: TRBD2; clone_size: few; j_call: TRBJ2-2; v_call: TRBV25-1; cdr3_nt: TGTGCCAGCAGCCCTAGCCGGACTAGCGCGGAACTTAACACCGGGGAGCTGTTTTTT; cdr3_aa: CASSPSRTSAELNTGELFF
d_call: TRBD1; clone_size: .; j_call: TRBJ1-1; v_call: TRBV27; cdr3_nt: TGTGCCAGCAGTCCGGGGACAGTTAGAGCGAACACTGAAGCTTTCTTT; cdr3_aa: CASSPGTVRANTEAFF
d_call: TRBD2; clone_size: .; j_call: TRBJ2-1; v_call: TRBV20-1; cdr3_nt: TGCAGTGCTAGAGGATGGGCGGGAGAAGGAAGCTCCTACAATGAGCAGTTCTTC; cdr3_aa: CSARGWAGEGSSYNEQFF
d_call: TRBD2; clone_size: .; j_call: TRBJ2-7; v_call: TRBV6-5; cdr3_nt: TGTGCCAGCAGAGGACTAGCGGGAGGGGGGGACGAGCAGTACTTC; cdr3_aa: CASRGLAGGGDEQYF
d_call: TRBD2; clone_size: .; j_call: TRBJ2-1; v_call: TRBV2; cdr3_nt: TGTGCCAGCAGCCTAGGACTAGCGGCCGTGTCTGAGCAGTTCTTC; cdr3_aa: CASSLGLAAVSEQFF
d_call: .; clone_size: .; j_call: TRBJ1-1; v_call: TRBV28; cdr3_nt: TGTGCCAGCAGTTTATCCGAGGGGCGCAGTGGTAAACCGGACACTGAAGCTTTCTTT; cdr3_aa: CASSLSEGRSGKPDTEAFF
d_call: TRBD1; clone_size: .; j_call: TRBJ2-1; v_call: TRBV7-9; cdr3_nt: TGTGCCAGCAGCTTAGCGCTAGGGACAGGGGAGTATGAGCAGTTCTTC; cdr3_aa: CASSLALGTGEYEQFF
d_call: .; clone_size: .; j_call: TRBJ2-2; v_call: TRBV24-1; cdr3_nt: TGTGCCACCAGTGATCTCGATTCTCTGGGCACCGGGGAGCTGTTTTTT; cdr3_aa: CATSDLDSLGTGELFF
d_call: .; clone_size: .; j_call: TRBJ2-1; v_call: TRBV19; cdr3_nt: TGTGCCAGTAGTTGGACGGAGAGCTCCTACAATGAGCAGTTCTTC; cdr3_aa: CASSWTESSYNEQFF
d_call: TRBD2; clone_size: .; j_call: TRBJ2-1; v_call: TRBV20-1; cdr3_nt: TGCAGTGCTAGAGCGAGGAGCGGGATTTATGAGCAGTTCTTC; cdr3_aa: CSARARSGIYEQFF
d_call: .; clone_size: .; j_call: TRBJ2-3; v_call: TRBV6-6; cdr3_nt: TGTGCCAGCAGTTTCGGGACATTCCTTAGCACAGATACGCAGTATTTT; cdr3_aa: CASSFGTFLSTDTQYF
d_call: TRBD1; clone_size: few; j_call: TRBJ1-2; v_call: TRBV6-5; cdr3_nt: TGTGCCAGCAGCTCAGACAGGGACTATGGCTACACCTTC; cdr3_aa: CASSSDRDYGYTF
d_call: .; clone_size: .; j_call: TRBJ2-5; v_call: TRBV11-1; cdr3_nt: TGTGCCAGCAGTCTGAGCCTGGGCGAGACCCAGTACTTC; cdr3_aa: CASSLSLGETQYF
d_call: TRBD1; clone_size: .; j_call: TRBJ1-1; v_call: TRBV28; cdr3_nt: TGTGCCAGCAGTTTCCTCGGGCAGGGGGCAGGAAACACTGAAGCTTTCTTT; cdr3_aa: CASSFLGQGAGNTEAFF
d_call: .; clone_size: few; j_call: TRBJ1-6; v_call: TRBV28; cdr3_nt: TGTGCCAGCAGTTCTGGCAGCTCCTATAATTCACCCCTCCACTTT; cdr3_aa: CASSSGSSYNSPLHF
d_call: .; clone_size: few; j_call: TRBJ2-7; v_call: TRBV19; cdr3_nt: TGTGCCAGTAGTTTCGGGGGGCCCTACGAGCAGTACTTC; cdr3_aa: CASSFGGPYEQYF
d_call: TRBD1; clone_size: few; j_call: TRBJ2-7; v_call: TRBV28; cdr3_nt: TGTGCCAGCAGGCGGCCGGGACAGGGGTACGAGCAGTACTTC; cdr3_aa: CASRRPGQGYEQYF
d_call: TRBD2; clone_size: few; j_call: TRBJ2-1; v_call: TRBV6-5; cdr3_nt: TGTGCCAGCAGCCGGACTAGGGACTTCTACAATGAGCAGTTCTTC; cdr3_aa: CASSRTRDFYNEQFF